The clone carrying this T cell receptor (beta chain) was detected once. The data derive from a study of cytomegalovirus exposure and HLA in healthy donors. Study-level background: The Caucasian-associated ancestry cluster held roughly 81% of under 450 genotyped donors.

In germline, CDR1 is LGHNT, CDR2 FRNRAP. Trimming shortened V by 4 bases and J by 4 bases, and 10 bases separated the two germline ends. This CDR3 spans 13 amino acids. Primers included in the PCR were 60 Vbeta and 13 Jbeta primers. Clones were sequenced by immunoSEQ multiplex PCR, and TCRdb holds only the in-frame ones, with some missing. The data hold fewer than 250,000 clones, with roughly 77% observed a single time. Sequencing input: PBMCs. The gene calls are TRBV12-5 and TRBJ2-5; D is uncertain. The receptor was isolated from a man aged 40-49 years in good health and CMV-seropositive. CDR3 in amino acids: CASGSRNGETQYF. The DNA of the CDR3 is TGTGCTAGTGGTTCGAGAAACGGAGAGACCCAGTACTTC.